A single sample gave rise to the 7 T cell receptor beta chains below, sequenced in a study of cytomegalovirus exposure and HLA in healthy donors. 13 Jbeta primers and 60 Vbeta primers were used for the PCR. Clones were sequenced by immunoSEQ multiplex PCR, and TCRdb holds only the in-frame ones, with some missing. The data show roughly 50,000 clones, and the top ten clones hold roughly 27%. What was sequenced was PBMCs. The receptors derive from a man aged 35-49 years in good health and CMV-seropositive.

J is TRBJ1-1 and V is TRBV9, with TRBD1 matching 8 bases. This CDR3 comprises 14 residues. V shed 2 bases, J shed 5 bases, and the junction held 5 bases outside the gene matches. The germline V gene has CDR1 SGDLS and CDR2 YYNGEE. CDR3 DNA sequence: TGTGCCAGCAGCGTCGGACAGGGTAGGACTGAAGCTTTCTTT. It is translated as CASSVGQGRTEAFF.

The chain employs TRBV11-2 and TRBJ2-1; weak D call: TRBD1 (6 bases). CDR3 length equals 14 residues. Trimming took off 2 bases at V and 9 bases at J, with 14 bases between the two ends. Germline CDR1 reads SGHAT; CDR2 reads FQNNGV. CDR3 bases: TGTGCCAGCAGCTTACCCCTGACAGGAATTGAGCAGTTCTTC. Residues: CASSLPLTGIEQFF.

The rearrangement uses TRBV6-5 and TRBJ2-5; 13 bases match TRBD2. Germline-derived CDR1 and CDR2 are MNHEY and SVGAGI. V was pared by 7 bases and J by 4 bases, with 3 bases of the junction left unmatched. This CDR3 region has 14 residues. In DNA, the CDR3 is TGTGCCAGCAAGAGGACTAGCGGGGGAGAGACCCAGTACTTC. This sequence encodes CASKRTSGGETQYF.

The rearrangement joins TRBV6-5 to TRBJ2-5; possible D gene TRBD2, 6 bases. The CDR3 has 14 residues. The germline V gene has CDR1 MNHEY and CDR2 SVGAGI. V shed 7 bases and J shed 1 base, with 13 bases lying between them. Here the CDR3 reads CASTAPGGQETQYF. The DNA of the CDR3 is TGTGCCAGCACCGCCCCCGGGGGCCAAGAGACCCAGTACTTC.

The chain couples TRBV28 to TRBJ1-1; D gene unclear. The CDR3 spans 11 residues. In germline, CDR1 is MDHEN, CDR2 SYDVKM. The V end lost 8 bases, the J end lost 5 bases, and 9 bases lay between the germline ends. This CDR3 reads CASRYETEAFF. In nucleotides, the CDR3 is TGTGCCAGCCGATACGAGACTGAAGCTTTCTTT.

V is TRBV28 and J is TRBJ1-6, with 8 bases fitting TRBD1. V lost 6 bases, J lost 5 bases, and 15 bases stayed unmatched. Germline lookup yields CDR1 MDHEN and CDR2 SYDVKM. The CDR3 extends over 18 amino acids. The CDR3 protein is CASSPDRGPTLDNSPLHF. As DNA, the CDR3 is TGTGCCAGCAGCCCAGACAGGGGACCCACGCTGGATAATTCACCCCTCCACTTT.

The chain joins TRBV4-1 to TRBJ2-7; D is unclear. Trimming cost V 0 bases and J 3 bases, with 12 bases left between them. CDR1 is MGHRA, CDR2 YSYEKL, per germline. The CDR3 length is 15 residues. The CDR3 sequence: CASSQDLRNDYEQYF. The CDR3 bases are TGCGCCAGCAGCCAAGATCTCAGGAACGACTACGAGCAGTACTTC.